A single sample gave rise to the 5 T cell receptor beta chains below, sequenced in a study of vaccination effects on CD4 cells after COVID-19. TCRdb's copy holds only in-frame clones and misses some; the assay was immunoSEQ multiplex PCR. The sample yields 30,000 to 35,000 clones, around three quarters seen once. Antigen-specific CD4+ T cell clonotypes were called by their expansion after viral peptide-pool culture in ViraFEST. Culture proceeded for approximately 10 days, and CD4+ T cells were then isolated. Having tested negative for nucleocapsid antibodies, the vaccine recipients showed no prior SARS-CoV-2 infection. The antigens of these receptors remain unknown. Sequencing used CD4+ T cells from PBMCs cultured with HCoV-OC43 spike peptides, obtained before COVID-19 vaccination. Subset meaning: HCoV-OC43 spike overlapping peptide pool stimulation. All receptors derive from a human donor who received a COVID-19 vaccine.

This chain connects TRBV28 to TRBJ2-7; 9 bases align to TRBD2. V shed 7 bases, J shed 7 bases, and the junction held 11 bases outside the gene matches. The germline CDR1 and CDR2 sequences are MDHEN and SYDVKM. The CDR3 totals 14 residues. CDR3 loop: CASNPSGEFWEQYF. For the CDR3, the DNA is TGTGCCAGCAACCCTAGCGGGGAATTTTGGGAGCAGTACTTC. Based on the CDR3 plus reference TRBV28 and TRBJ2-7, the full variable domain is DVKVTQSSRYLVKRTGEKVFLECVQDMDHENMFWYRQDPGLGLRLIYFSYDVKMKEKGDIPEGYSVSREKKERFSLILESASTNQTSMYLCASNPSGEFWEQYFGPGTRLTVT.

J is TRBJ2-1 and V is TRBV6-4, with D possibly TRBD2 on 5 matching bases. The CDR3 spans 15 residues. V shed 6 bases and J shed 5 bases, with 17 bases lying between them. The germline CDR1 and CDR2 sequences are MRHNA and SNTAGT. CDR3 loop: CASSRDITRDNEQFF. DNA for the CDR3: TGTGCCAGCAGCAGAGACATAACGAGGGACAATGAGCAGTTCTTC.

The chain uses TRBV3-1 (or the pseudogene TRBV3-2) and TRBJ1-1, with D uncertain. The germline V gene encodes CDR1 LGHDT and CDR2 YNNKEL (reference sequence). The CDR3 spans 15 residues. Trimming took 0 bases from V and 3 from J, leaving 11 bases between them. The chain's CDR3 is CASSQDWSRHTEAFF. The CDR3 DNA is TGTGCCAGCAGCCAAGATTGGTCGAGACACACTGAAGCTTTCTTT.

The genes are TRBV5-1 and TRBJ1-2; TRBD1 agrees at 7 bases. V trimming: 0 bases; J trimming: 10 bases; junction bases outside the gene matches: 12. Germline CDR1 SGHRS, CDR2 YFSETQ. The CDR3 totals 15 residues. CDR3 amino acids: CASSLGVTGVLVYTF. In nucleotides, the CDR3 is TGCGCCAGCAGCTTGGGCGTAACAGGGGTGCTCGTCTACACCTTC.

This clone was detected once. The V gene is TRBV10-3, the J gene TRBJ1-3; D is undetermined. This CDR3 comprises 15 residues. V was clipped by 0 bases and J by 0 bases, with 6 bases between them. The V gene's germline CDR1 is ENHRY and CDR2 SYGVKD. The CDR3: CAISESETSGNTIYF. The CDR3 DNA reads TGTGCCATCAGTGAGTCGGAAACCTCTGGAAACACCATATATTTT.